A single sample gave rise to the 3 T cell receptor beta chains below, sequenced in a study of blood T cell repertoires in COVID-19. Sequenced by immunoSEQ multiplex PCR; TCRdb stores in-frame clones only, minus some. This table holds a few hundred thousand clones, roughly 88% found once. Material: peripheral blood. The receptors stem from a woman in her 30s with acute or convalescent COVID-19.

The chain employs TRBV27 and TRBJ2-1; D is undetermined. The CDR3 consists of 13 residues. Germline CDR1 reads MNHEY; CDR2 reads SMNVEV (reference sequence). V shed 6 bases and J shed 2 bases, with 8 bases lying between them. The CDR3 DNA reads TGTGCCAGCAGGCTACAGACCTACAATGAGCAGTTCTTC. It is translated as CASRLQTYNEQFF.

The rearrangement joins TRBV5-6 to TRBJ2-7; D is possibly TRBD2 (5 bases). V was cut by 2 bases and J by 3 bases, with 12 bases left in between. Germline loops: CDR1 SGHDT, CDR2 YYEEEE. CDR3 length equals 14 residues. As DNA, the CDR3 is TGTGCCAGCAGCTTTAGTCTAGCCGACTACGAGCAGTACTTC. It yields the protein CASSFSLADYEQYF.

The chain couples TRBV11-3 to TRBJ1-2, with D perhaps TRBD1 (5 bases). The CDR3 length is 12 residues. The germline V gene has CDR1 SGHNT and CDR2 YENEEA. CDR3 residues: CASQGSELGYTF. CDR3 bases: TGTGCGAGCCAGGGTTCCGAACTTGGCTACACCTTC.